This entry describes one T cell receptor (beta chain). Its antigen is still unknown. Using immunoSEQ multiplex PCR, the repertoire was profiled, and TCRdb retains in-frame clones only, with some absent. The repertoire holds 170,000 or so clones, with around 85% as singletons. These data belong to a study of cytomegalovirus exposure and HLA in healthy donors. This CDR3 has 14 amino acids. The V and J ends lost 4 bases and 8 bases, in that order; junction bases with no gene match: 8. Germline V gene lookup returns CDR1 MNHNY and CDR2 SVGAGI (reference sequence). Study results and limitations: Most TCR sequences proved rare, with some public TCRs found in many donors. CMV antigen specificity was confirmed in vitro for a few CMV-associated chains.

The genes are TRBV6-6 and TRBJ1-2; 9 bases fit TRBD1. The TCR originated in a man younger than 30 in good health and CMV-seropositive. The sequenced sample consisted of PBMCs. The CDR3: CASSSDRQGGGYTF. The CDR3 coding sequence is TGTGCCAGCAGTTCCGATCGACAGGGGGGGGGCTACACCTTC.